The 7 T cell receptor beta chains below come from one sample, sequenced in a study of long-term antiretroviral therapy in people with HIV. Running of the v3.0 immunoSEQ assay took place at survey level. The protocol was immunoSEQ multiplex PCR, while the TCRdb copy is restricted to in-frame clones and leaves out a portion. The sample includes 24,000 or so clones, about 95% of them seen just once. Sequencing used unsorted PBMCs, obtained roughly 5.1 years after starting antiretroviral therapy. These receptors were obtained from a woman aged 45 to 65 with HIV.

CDR3 coding DNA: TGCGCCAGCAGCCAAGAGCGTGGGTTAGGAAGTGCTGAGACCCAGTACTTC. Protein: CASSQERGLGSAETQYF. The V and J genes are TRBV4-1 and TRBJ2-5; the D is unclear. CDR1 and CDR2 from the germline V gene are MGHRA and YSYEKL. The CDR3 contains 17 residues. V dropped 0 bases and J dropped 5 bases, with 19 bases sitting between them.

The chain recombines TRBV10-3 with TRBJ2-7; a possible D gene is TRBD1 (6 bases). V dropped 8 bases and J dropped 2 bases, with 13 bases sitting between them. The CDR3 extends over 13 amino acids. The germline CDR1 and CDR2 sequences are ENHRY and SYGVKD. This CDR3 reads CAIAGDIAYEQYF. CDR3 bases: TGTGCCATCGCCGGGGACATAGCCTACGAGCAGTACTTC.

The CDR3 reads CASSQGIAGGNYEQFF. The CDR3 DNA is TGCGCCAGCAGCCAAGGGATAGCGGGAGGCAACTATGAGCAGTTCTTC. This chain links TRBV4-3 with TRBJ2-1; 10 bases match TRBD2. The J segment lost 8 bases and the V segment lost 1 base, leaving 8 bases of the junction unmatched. Germline CDR1 is LGHNA and CDR2 is YSLEER. This CDR3 is 16 amino acids long.

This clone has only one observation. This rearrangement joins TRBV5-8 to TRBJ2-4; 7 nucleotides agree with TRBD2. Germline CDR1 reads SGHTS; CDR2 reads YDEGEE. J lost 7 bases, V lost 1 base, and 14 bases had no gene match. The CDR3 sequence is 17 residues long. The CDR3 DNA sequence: TGTGCCAGCAGCTTGTTGGTTGGGAGGGCCGAACCTAACATTCAGTACTTC. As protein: CASSLLVGRAEPNIQYF. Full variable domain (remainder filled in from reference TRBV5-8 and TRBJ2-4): EAGVTQSPTHLIKTRGQQATLRCSPISGHTSVYWYQQALGLGLQFLLWYDEGEERNRGNFPPRFSGRQFPNYSSELNVNALELEDSALYLCASSLLVGRAEPNIQYFGAGTRLSVL.

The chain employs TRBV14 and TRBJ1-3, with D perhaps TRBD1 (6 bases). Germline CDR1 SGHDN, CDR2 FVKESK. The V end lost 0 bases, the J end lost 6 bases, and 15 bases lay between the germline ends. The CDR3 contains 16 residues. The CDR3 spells CASSQEAGASLNTIYF. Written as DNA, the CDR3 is TGTGCCAGCAGCCAAGAAGCGGGGGCGAGTCTAAACACCATATATTTT.

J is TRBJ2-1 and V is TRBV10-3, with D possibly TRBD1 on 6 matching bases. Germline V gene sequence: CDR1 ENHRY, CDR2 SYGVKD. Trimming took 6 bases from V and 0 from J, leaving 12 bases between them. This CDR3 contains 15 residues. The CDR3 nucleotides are TGTGCCATCAGATCGGACAGCCGCTCCTACAATGAGCAGTTCTTC. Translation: CAIRSDSRSYNEQFF.

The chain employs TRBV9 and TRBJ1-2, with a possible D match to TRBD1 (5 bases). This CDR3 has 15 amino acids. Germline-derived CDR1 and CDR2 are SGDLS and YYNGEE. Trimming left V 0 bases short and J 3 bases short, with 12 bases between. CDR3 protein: CASSVVPGPDYGYTF. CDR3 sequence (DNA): TGTGCCAGCAGCGTAGTCCCGGGACCCGACTATGGCTACACCTTC. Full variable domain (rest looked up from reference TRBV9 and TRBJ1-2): DSGVTQTPKHLITATGQRVTLRCSPRSGDLSVYWYQQSLDQGLQFLIQYYNGEERAKGNILERFSAQQFPDLHSELNLSSLELGDSALYFCASSVVPGPDYGYTFGSGTRLTVV.